This T cell receptor beta chain came from a study of shared T cell receptors in the human thymus. Looked up from germline, CDR1 is MNHNY and CDR2 is SVGAGI (reference sequence). The CDR3 totals 16 residues. V lost 0 bases and J lost 0, with 9 bases in between. This table comes from immunoSEQ multiplex PCR, and its TCRdb copy is limited to in-frame clones, with some not included. The sample records about 380,000 clones, just under 95% being singletons. The chain recombines TRBV6-6 with TRBJ1-5, with D possibly matching TRBD1 (5 bases). This clonotype was sampled from a human donor. The sequencing input was thymocytes. CDR3 in amino acids: CASSYSRGDSNQPQHF. CDR3 coding DNA: TGTGCCAGCAGTTACTCTAGGGGAGATAGCAATCAGCCCCAGCATTTT.